The 32 T cell receptor beta chains reported below all come from one sample, sequenced in a study of T cells in women clearing cervical HPV infection. The protocol was immunoSEQ multiplex PCR, while the TCRdb copy is restricted to in-frame clones and leaves out a portion. The specimen's table records approximately 37,000 clones. The sequenced sample was blood buffy coat. These receptors were taken from a woman aged 18 to 75 with a cervical HPV16 infection that either progressed to CIN3+ or cleared (not recorded which).

About this clone: The CDR3 end lies 3 residues beyond the end of the read and is filled in from the germline J gene. This chain uses TRBV30 with TRBJ1-4, with unresolved D. The CDR3 is 13 residues long. Between the trimmed V and J ends, which lost 4 bases and 8 bases, there was a span of 14 bases. CDR1 and CDR2 (germline): GTSNPN, SVGIG (reference sequence). CDR3: CAWTVRQGEKLFF. Incomplete CDR3 DNA: TGTGCCTGGACGGTCAGGCAAGGGGAAAAA.

Points on this clone: The sequence runs out 3 residues before the end of the CDR3; the remainder is reconstructed from the germline J gene. The same CDR3 arises from other DNA sequences in this sample as well. V and J are TRBV5-1 and TRBJ1-2, with 7 bases matching TRBD1. Germline V CDR1 and CDR2: SGHRS, YFSETQ. The ends lost 0 bases at V and 5 bases at J; junction bases unmatched: 7. The CDR3 consists of 15 residues. Here the CDR3 reads CASSLDPGQPYGYTF. CDR3 DNA (partial): TGCGCCAGCAGCTTGGACCCGGGACAGCCGTATGGC.

About this clone: The read is 3 residues too short to cover the CDR3 end, so that end is filled in from the germline J gene. V is TRBV2 and J is TRBJ2-5; D is possibly TRBD2 (6 bases). Germline V gives CDR1 SNHLY, CDR2 FYNNEI. The CDR3 loop spans 13 amino acids. Trimming removed 5 bases from V and 2 bases from J, with 9 bases in between. CDR3: CASSWDSQETQYF. CDR3 DNA (partial): TGTGCCAGCAGTTGGGACTCACAAGAGACC.

A word on this clone: From the germline J gene comes the end of the CDR3, since the read stops 3 residues before it. This sequence joins TRBV19 and TRBJ1-1, with 9 bases lining up with TRBD1. J lost 3 bases, V lost 10 bases, and 3 bases had no gene match. CDR1 LNHDA and CDR2 SQIVND come from the germline V gene (reference sequence). The CDR3 spans 12 residues. This CDR3 reads CATGQGYTEAFF. The covered CDR3 bases are TGTGCCACCGGACAGGGGTACACTGAA.

Note on this clone: From the germline J gene comes the end of the CDR3, since the read stops 3 residues before it. The chain recombines TRBV28 with TRBJ2-7; 10 bases agree with TRBD2. Looked up from germline, CDR1 is MDHEN and CDR2 is SYDVKM. The CDR3 totals 13 residues. V lost 3 bases, J lost 5 bases, and 1 base stayed unmatched. The CDR3 sequence is CASSFTSGNEQYF. The covered CDR3 bases are TGTGCCAGCAGTTTTACTAGCGGGAACGAG.

As regards this clone: The read ends 3 residues before the CDR3 terminus; that terminus is restored from the germline J gene. This sequence joins TRBV19 and TRBJ1-2; TRBD1 aligns across 7 bases. Germline CDR1 is LNHDA and CDR2 is SQIVND (reference sequence). The CDR3 totals 14 residues. CDR3 DNA, as far as it was read: TGTGCCAGTAGTCCGGGACAGAGCTCCTACGAC. This sequence encodes CASSPGQSSYD. The entire CDR3 reads CASSPGQSSYDYTF.

As to this clone: The CDR3 end falls 3 residues outside the read, so it is completed with the germline J gene. This chain connects TRBV19 to TRBJ1-3; D is ambiguous. This CDR3 has 13 amino acids. The germline gives CDR1 LNHDA, CDR2 SQIVND (reference sequence). V lost 9 bases, J lost 2 bases, and 11 bases lay in between. The chain's CDR3 is CASKVRTGNTIYF. The sequenced part of the CDR3 DNA is TGTGCCAGCAAAGTCAGAACTGGAAACACC.

The DNA read from the CDR3 is TGTGCCAGTAGTCACAGGCATAGCAATCAGCCG. This translates into CASSHRHSNQP. The CDR3 as a whole reads CASSHRHSNQPQYF. The gene calls are TRBV19 and TRBJ2-3; tentative D call: TRBD1 (5 bases). The read halts 3 residues ahead of the CDR3 end, with the missing end drawn from the germline J gene. Germline V gives CDR1 LNHDA, CDR2 SQIVND (reference sequence). This CDR3 is 14 amino acids long.

The CDR3 reads CASNKGEGSPLFF. Partial CDR3 DNA: TGTGCCAGCAATAAGGGGGAAGGGTCACCA. The chain links TRBV2 to TRBJ1-4; D may be TRBD1 (6 bases). The observed sequence ends 3 residues before the CDR3 terminus, with the missing tail filled in from the germline J gene. This CDR3 region has 13 residues. Germline values: CDR1 SNHLY, CDR2 FYNNEI.

As for this clone: Sequencing ends 3 residues short of the CDR3 end; the germline J gene provides the rest. The rearrangement joins TRBV29-1 to TRBJ2-3, with 9 nucleotides matching TRBD1. Trimming at V came to 5 bases and at J to 0 bases, leaving 18 bases not matched to a gene. Germline CDR1 reads SQVTM; CDR2 reads ANQGSEA. The CDR3 length is 19 residues. Here the CDR3 reads CSVRTGQGQGRPSTDTQYF. CDR3 DNA (partial): TGCAGCGTTAGAACCGGACAGGGGCAGGGGAGACCTAGCACAGATACG.

Concerning this clone itself: Read data end 3 residues before the CDR3 end; the end is taken from the germline J gene. This chain joins TRBV20-1 and TRBJ1-1; D gene ambiguous. CDR3 size: 10 residues. V lost 3 bases and J 4 bases, leaving 3 bases between the germline ends. Germline CDR1 is DFQATT and CDR2 is SNEGSKA (reference sequence). The CDR3 region is CSASGTEAFF. The CDR3 DNA, read in part, is TGCAGTGCTAGCGGCACTGAA.

The sequenced part of the CDR3 DNA is TGCAGTGCTAGGACAGGCGTTTCTCCCTACGAG. Amino acid sequence: CSARTGVSPYE. The whole CDR3 region reads CSARTGVSPYEQYF. The rearrangement uses TRBV20-1 and TRBJ2-7; perhaps TRBD1 as D (6 bases). The DNA ends 3 residues before the CDR3 does, and the rest of the CDR3 is filled in from the germline J gene. Trimming took 3 bases from V and 2 from J, leaving 14 bases between them. CDR3 size: 14 residues. Germline CDR1 is DFQATT and CDR2 is SNEGSKA (reference sequence).

Worth noting for this clone: The CDR3 goes on 3 residues after the read ends, and that part is filled in from the germline J gene. Other DNA sequences in the sample encode the same CDR3. The V call is TRBV5-1, the J call TRBJ1-4, with 8 bases identical to TRBD1. Germline V gene lookup returns CDR1 SGHRS and CDR2 YFSETQ. With V trimmed by 0 bases and J by 5 bases, 0 bases remained unmatched. The CDR3 is made up of 14 amino acids. CDR3: CASSLGQGNEKLFF. The covered CDR3 bases are TGCGCCAGCAGCTTGGGACAGGGGAATGAAAAA.

Note on this clone: Germline and junction disagree at one end, which may indicate a read error. Sequencing ends 3 residues short of the CDR3 end; the germline J gene provides the rest. The V and J genes are TRBV7-1 and TRBJ2-3; TRBD2 matches 12 bases. TRBV7-1 is treated as an ORF (open reading frame) with a function not yet certain. The CDR3 contains 20 residues. This CDR3 is CASSSSQLRTSGAATDTQYF. CDR3 DNA (partial): TGTGCGAGCAGCTCTTCCCAACTAAGGACTAGCGGGGCCGCCACAGATACG.

As regards this clone: From the germline J gene comes the end of the CDR3, since the read stops 3 residues before it. This chain joins TRBV2 and TRBJ1-4; D not resolved. Germline lookup yields CDR1 SNHLY and CDR2 FYNNEI. There are 14 residues in the CDR3. V was cut by 8 bases and J by 1 base, with 11 bases left in between. The part of the CDR3 DNA that was read is TGTGCCAGCTCCCTCCGAGGAACTAATGAAAAA. Translated: CASSLRGTNEK. The full CDR3 is CASSLRGTNEKLFF.

Incomplete CDR3 DNA: TGCGCCAGCAGCCGTCACGGGGTAGACCTAGTAGGGACAGATACG. Amino acid sequence: CASSRHGVDLVGTDT. The full-length CDR3 reads as CASSRHGVDLVGTDTQYF. The chain uses TRBV5-1 and TRBJ2-3; perhaps TRBD2 as D (5 bases). The CDR3 end falls 3 residues outside the read, so it is completed with the germline J gene. The CDR3 is 18 amino acids. Germline CDR1 reads SGHRS; CDR2 reads YFSETQ. V was clipped by 4 bases and J by 3 bases, with 24 bases between them.

Note on this clone: Read coverage stops 3 residues before the CDR3 terminus; the germline J gene supplies the remainder. The genes are TRBV3-1 (or the pseudogene TRBV3-2) and TRBJ2-7; D possibly corresponds to TRBD1 (6 bases). The germline V gene has CDR1 LGHDT and CDR2 YNNKEL (reference sequence). The V gene lost 4 bases and the J gene lost 3 bases, with 10 bases spanning the gap. This CDR3 is built from 13 residues. The part of the CDR3 DNA that was read is TGTGCCAGCAGCCGGGGACAACGCTACGAG. Its protein product is CASSRGQRYE. The entire CDR3 is CASSRGQRYEQYF.

Worth noting for this clone: The read comes to an end 3 residues before the CDR3 does, leaving the germline J gene to fill in the end. The genes are TRBV20-1 and TRBJ2-7, with 7 nucleotides matching TRBD1. The CDR3 extends over 16 amino acids. Trimming cost V 5 bases and J 3 bases; bases outside gene matches: 16. Germline CDR1 DFQATT, CDR2 SNEGSKA (reference sequence). Incomplete CDR3 DNA: TGCAGTGCTGACCACGCAAAAGGACAGGACCTCTACGAG. This translates into CSADHAKGQDLYE. The entire CDR3 protein reads CSADHAKGQDLYEQYF.

Concerning this clone itself: The DNA ends 3 residues before the CDR3 does, and the rest of the CDR3 is filled in from the germline J gene. The chain uses TRBV19 and TRBJ1-4; D may be TRBD1 (6 bases). CDR1 LNHDA and CDR2 SQIVND come from the germline V gene (reference sequence). The CDR3 extends over 15 amino acids. V lost 3 bases, J lost 7 bases, and 15 bases lay in between. The sequenced part of the CDR3 DNA is TGTGCCAGTAGTATCGAAGGACAGAGGATTGAAAAA. Translating gives CASSIEGQRIEK. The complete CDR3 reads CASSIEGQRIEKLFF.

Regarding this clone: The DNA ends 3 residues before the CDR3 does, and the rest of the CDR3 is filled in from the germline J gene. V is TRBV10-3 and J is TRBJ1-1; D perhaps matches TRBD1 (6 bases). Trimming took off 0 bases at V and 1 base at J, with 18 bases between the two ends. The V gene's germline CDR1 is ENHRY and CDR2 SYGVKD. This CDR3 comprises 18 residues. The CDR3 DNA, read in part, is TGTGCCATCAGTGAGTCGTATACAGGGTGGACCCGGAACACTGAA. As protein: CAISESYTGWTRNTE. The entire CDR3 sequence reads CAISESYTGWTRNTEAFF.

On this clone itself: Coverage ceases 3 residues before the CDR3 finishes, and the germline J gene fills in the end. J is TRBJ2-1 and V is TRBV6-4; 8 bases are a match to TRBD2. CDR1 MRHNA and CDR2 SNTAGT come from the germline V gene. Trimming cost V 5 bases and J 7 bases; bases outside gene matches: 10. The CDR3 has 15 residues. CDR3 sequence: CASSPLYAGGNEQFF. The DNA read from the CDR3 is TGTGCCAGCAGTCCCCTGTACGCGGGGGGTAATGAG.

A note on this clone: The sequenced fragment ends 3 residues before the CDR3 boundary, so the rest is inferred from the germline J gene. The V gene is TRBV7-3, the J gene TRBJ1-4; 7 bases match TRBD1. From germline, CDR1 is SGHTA and CDR2 FQGTGA. The CDR3 loop spans 15 amino acids. The covered CDR3 bases are TGTGCCAGCAGCACAGGGGCAGGGCCTAATTCACCA. It is translated as CASSTGAGPNSP. The whole CDR3 protein reads CASSTGAGPNSPLFF. The full variable domain, in which reference TRBV7-3 and TRBJ1-4 provide the parts outside the CDR3, is GAGVSQTPSNKVTEKGKYVELRCDPISGHTALYWYRQSLGQGPEFLIYFQGTGAADDSGLPNDRFFAVRPEGSVSTLKIQRTERGDSAVYLCASSTGAGPNSPLFFGSGTQLSVL.

Its frequency marks this clone as medium-sized (0.01 to 0.1%). The observed sequence ends 3 residues before the CDR3 terminus, with the missing tail filled in from the germline J gene. The rearrangement links TRBV2 to TRBJ2-3; 14 nucleotides match TRBD2. This CDR3 has 17 residues. With 5 bases clipped from V and 2 bases from J, the junction kept 6 bases outside the gene matches. Germline V CDR1 and CDR2: SNHLY, FYNNEI. Partial CDR3 DNA: TGTGCCAGCAGTTCCGGGACTAGCGGGAGAGACACAGATACG. Encoded protein: CASSSGTSGRDTDT. The full CDR3 protein reads CASSSGTSGRDTDTQYF.

Notes on this clone: The CDR3 end falls 3 residues outside the read, so it is completed with the germline J gene. V gene TRBV5-1 combines with J gene TRBJ2-7; tentatively, D is TRBD1 (5 bases). V shed 0 bases and J shed 5 bases, with 15 bases lying between them. The CDR3 sequence is 15 residues long. Germline assignment: CDR1 SGHRS and CDR2 YFSETQ. The CDR3 DNA, read in part, is TGCGCCAGCAGCTTGGCTCCAGGGTCTGGCGACGAG. It specifies CASSLAPGSGDE. The entire CDR3 protein is CASSLAPGSGDEQYF.

On this clone: The observed sequence ends 3 residues before the CDR3 terminus, with the missing tail filled in from the germline J gene. The rearrangement uses TRBV6-1 and TRBJ2-2; TRBD1 might be the D (5 bases). Germline CDR1 reads MNHNS; CDR2 reads SASEGT. The CDR3 consists of 15 residues. Incomplete CDR3 DNA: TGTGCCAGCAGTGACAGGGTCTCTGGGGCCAACGTG. Amino acids: CASSDRVSGANV. The entire CDR3 reads CASSDRVSGANVLFF.

Details on this clone: The CDR3 is cut off 3 residues early in the read; its end comes from the germline J gene. The V gene is TRBV7-6, the J gene TRBJ2-2, with D possibly called TRBD1 or TRBD2 (5 bases each). Germline CDR1 SGHVS, CDR2 FNYEAQ. The CDR3 spans 15 residues. CDR3 DNA (partial): TGTGCCAGCAGCTTCAGGGAGAAAGCTAATGAAAAG. Its protein is CASSFREKANEK. The CDR3 reads in full as CASSFREKANEKLFF.

Note on this clone: The CDR3 is cut off 3 residues early in the read; its end comes from the germline J gene. The V call is TRBV7-8, the J call TRBJ2-7; 9 bases are a match to TRBD1. The CDR3 totals 14 residues. Per the germline V gene, CDR1 is SGHVS and CDR2 is FQNEAQ. V was pared by 3 bases and J by 2 bases, with 2 bases of the junction left unmatched. The CDR3 bases that were read are TGTGCCAGCAGCTTTGGGACAGGGACCTACGAG. It is translated as CASSFGTGTYE. The CDR3 in full is CASSFGTGTYEQYF. The variable domain in full, with the rest retrieved from reference TRBV7-8 and TRBJ2-7, is GAGVSQSPRYKVAKRGQDVALRCDPISGHVSLFWYQQALGQGPEFLTYFQNEAQLDKSGLPSDRFFAERPEGSVSTLKIQRTQQEDSAVYLCASSFGTGTYEQYFGPGTRLTVT.

Concerning this clone itself: The read is 3 residues too short to cover the CDR3 end, so that end is filled in from the germline J gene. The rearrangement links TRBV6-1 to TRBJ2-3; the match to TRBD2 covers 10 bases. The CDR3 consists of 15 residues. After removal of 3 bases from V and 1 base from J, the junction contained 1 base not matched to a gene. Germline V gene data show CDR1 as MNHNS and CDR2 as SASEGT. The CDR3: CASSDLAGGTDTQYF. The part of the CDR3 DNA that was read is TGTGCCAGCAGTGACCTAGCGGGGGGCACAGATACG.

Notes on this clone: The sequence runs out 3 residues before the end of the CDR3; the remainder is reconstructed from the germline J gene. The V gene is TRBV6-2 or TRBV6-3, the J gene TRBJ2-2; D is undetermined. Germline CDR1 reads MNHEY; CDR2 reads SVGEGT. The CDR3 has 11 residues. V was pared by 5 bases and J by 5 bases, with 3 bases between. CDR3 bases read: TGTGCCAGCAGTCGGACCGGGGAG. Translated: CASSRTGE. The whole CDR3 protein is CASSRTGELFF.

As concerns this clone: The read falls 3 residues short of the CDR3 end, and the missing part is taken from the germline J gene. The V and J genes are TRBV30 and TRBJ2-2; D ambiguous. The CDR3 consists of 12 residues. Germline CDR1 is GTSNPN and CDR2 is SVGIG (reference sequence). Here the CDR3 reads CAWSADNSPLFF. The DNA read from the CDR3 is TGTGCCTGGAGTGCCGACAATTCACCG.

On this clone itself: The read comes to an end 3 residues before the CDR3 does, leaving the germline J gene to fill in the end. This rearrangement joins TRBV20-1 to TRBJ1-1, with a weak D call TRBD1 (5 bases). CDR1 is DFQATT and CDR2 is SNEGSKA in the germline V gene (reference sequence). The CDR3 length is 16 residues. V gave up 6 bases and J gave up 0 bases, with 20 bases separating them. The CDR3 bases that were read are TGCAGTGCAATGGTTGGGGACTTTTACATGAACACTGAA. Protein: CSAMVGDFYMNTE. The CDR3 as a whole reads CSAMVGDFYMNTEAFF.

The CDR3 sequence: CASSSSGGGNNEQFF. Incomplete CDR3 DNA: TGCGCCAGCAGCTCTAGCGGGGGGGGGAACAATGAG. The gene calls are TRBV5-1 and TRBJ2-1; 12 nucleotides line up with TRBD2. Read data end 3 residues before the CDR3 end; the end is taken from the germline J gene. With V trimmed by 3 bases and J by 5 bases, 3 bases remained unmatched. The CDR3 extends over 15 amino acids. Germline lookup yields CDR1 SGHRS and CDR2 YFSETQ.